These 20 T cell receptor beta chains were all obtained from the same sample, sequenced in a study of blood T cell repertoires in COVID-19. Sequencing was performed with immunoSEQ multiplex PCR; in TCRdb, only in-frame clones are kept and a portion is missing. The data contain about 100,000 clones, 70% to 90% of them singletons. The sequenced material came from peripheral blood. The receptors stem from a middle-aged man with active or convalescent COVID-19.

The genes are TRBV6-5 and TRBJ1-2, with TRBD1 identical over 8 bases. Trimming cost V 4 bases and J 4 bases; bases outside gene matches: 5. The CDR3 extends over 14 amino acids. CDR1 is MNHEY, CDR2 SVGAGI, per germline. CDR3 sequence (DNA): TGTGCCAGCAGTTTGACCGGACAGGGCTATGGCTACACCTTC. It yields the protein CASSLTGQGYGYTF.

V and J are TRBV25-1 and TRBJ2-5; TRBD1 matches at 7 bases. Germline CDR1 reads MGHDK; CDR2 reads SYGVNS. This CDR3 is built from 13 residues. J gave up 7 bases and V 2 bases, and 4 bases lay outside the gene matches. Here the CDR3 reads CASSEPGQWTQYF. For the CDR3, the DNA is TGTGCCAGCAGTGAACCGGGACAGTGGACCCAGTACTTC. Full variable domain (outside the CDR3, taken from reference TRBV25-1 and TRBJ2-5): EADIYQTPRYLVIGTGKKITLECSQTMGHDKMYWYQQDPGMELHLIHYSYGVNSTEKGDLSSESTVSRIRTEHFPLTLESARPSHTSQYLCASSEPGQWTQYFGPGTRLLVL.

This chain connects TRBV27 to TRBJ1-6; no clear D. V gave up 5 bases and J gave up 2 bases, with 13 bases separating them. The CDR3 has 16 amino acids. The germline V gene has CDR1 MNHEY and CDR2 SMNVEV (reference sequence). CDR3 loop: CASSTYGVTYNSPLHF. The CDR3 bases are TGTGCCAGCAGTACCTACGGGGTCACCTATAATTCACCCCTCCACTTT.

This chain links TRBV7-2 with TRBJ2-1; TRBD2 aligns across 8 bases. Germline-derived CDR1 and CDR2 are SGHTA and FQGNSA. V trimming: 5 bases; J trimming: 6 bases; junction bases outside the gene matches: 6. The CDR3 runs to 14 residues. CDR3 DNA: TGTGCCAGCAGCCCCCGGGGGGGCGGCAATGAGCAGTTCTTC. It codes for CASSPRGGGNEQFF.

The rearrangement joins TRBV30 to TRBJ2-2; a possible D gene is TRBD2 (6 bases). Germline lookup yields CDR1 GTSNPN and CDR2 SVGIG (reference sequence). The V and J ends lost 1 base and 7 bases respectively, with 13 bases between them. The CDR3 is 14 amino acids. The CDR3 DNA reads TGTGCCTGGAGTGGCGGGATGGTATTCGGGGAGCTGTTTTTT. It encodes CAWSGGMVFGELFF.

The rearrangement links TRBV11-2 to TRBJ2-7; 10 nucleotides align to TRBD1. Unmatched junction bases numbered 4, after V lost 2 bases and J lost 3 bases. Germline-derived CDR1 and CDR2 are SGHAT and FQNNGV. The CDR3 has 15 amino acids. The CDR3 bases are TGTGCCAGCAGCTTACGGACAGGGGGAGGCTACGAGCAGTACTTC. This sequence encodes CASSLRTGGGYEQYF. The full variable domain, in which reference TRBV11-2 and TRBJ2-7 provide the parts outside the CDR3, is EAGVAQSPRYKIIEKRQSVAFWCNPISGHATLYWYQQILGQGPKLLIQFQNNGVVDDSQLPKDRFSAERLKGVDSTLKIQPAKLEDSAVYLCASSLRTGGGYEQYFGPGTRLTVT.

CDR3: CASTGGGATDTQYF. In DNA, the CDR3 is TGTGCCAGCACGGGCGGGGGGGCCACAGATACGCAGTATTTT. The chain combines TRBV6-6 with TRBJ2-3, with 9 bases fitting TRBD2. The V gene's germline CDR1 is MNHNY and CDR2 SVGAGI (reference sequence). This CDR3 has 14 residues. J was trimmed by 2 bases and V by 7 bases; bases with no gene match: 4.

This chain links TRBV18 with TRBJ2-2; 7 bases fit TRBD1. V lost 1 base to trimming and J lost 0 bases; unmatched junction nucleotides: 2. Germline lookup yields CDR1 KGHSH and CDR2 LQKENI. CDR3 length: 16 residues. The CDR3 spells CASSPLGQTNTGELFF. CDR3 sequence (DNA): TGTGCCAGCTCACCACTGGGACAGACGAACACCGGGGAGCTGTTTTTT.

This chain joins TRBV11-2 and TRBJ2-7; no clear D gene. The V end lost 5 bases, the J end lost 0 bases, and 11 bases lay between the germline ends. The CDR3 loop spans 14 amino acids. Germline V gene sequence: CDR1 SGHAT, CDR2 FQNNGV. CDR3 loop: CASSAQRSSYEQYF. The DNA for the CDR3 is TGTGCCAGCAGCGCGCAGCGAAGCTCCTACGAGCAGTACTTC.

This clone has a single count. The chain recombines TRBV24-1 with TRBJ2-2, with 7 bases matching TRBD1. Germline V gives CDR1 KGHDR, CDR2 SFDVKD. The J segment lost 7 bases and the V segment lost 4 bases, leaving 8 bases of the junction unmatched. The CDR3 sequence is 15 residues long. The CDR3 region is CATSDSTGFGGELFF. CDR3 DNA sequence: TGTGCCACCAGTGACTCGACAGGGTTCGGCGGGGAGCTGTTTTTT.

This clone was seen a handful of times. J is TRBJ2-1 and V is TRBV5-1, with 10 bases matching TRBD2. Trimming cost V 2 bases and J 2 bases; bases outside gene matches: 4. Germline lookup yields CDR1 SGHRS and CDR2 YFSETQ. The CDR3 loop spans 16 amino acids. The CDR3 nucleotides are TGCGCCAGCAGCTTTAGCGGGGGGAACGCCTACAATGAGCAGTTCTTC. Translation: CASSFSGGNAYNEQFF.

The chain recombines TRBV19 with TRBJ1-1; TRBD1 aligns across 9 bases. The trim removed 7 bases at V and 4 bases at J, leaving 4 bases unmatched. Germline CDR1 reads LNHDA; CDR2 reads SQIVND (reference sequence). The CDR3 has 13 residues. The CDR3 reads CASTGQGGTEAFF. In DNA, the CDR3 is TGTGCCAGTACGGGACAGGGCGGCACTGAAGCTTTCTTT.

The genes are TRBV6-1 and TRBJ2-5, with TRBD2 as a possible D gene (7 bases). Trimming removed 2 bases from V and 5 bases from J, with 18 bases in between. This CDR3 has 16 residues. CDR1 and CDR2 (germline): MNHNS, SASEGT. The CDR3 coding sequence is TGTGCCAGCAGTGAAAGCGGTCGGGGGGCCTTTGAGACCCAGTACTTC. Amino acid sequence: CASSESGRGAFETQYF.

V gene TRBV5-1 combines with J gene TRBJ2-2, with a possible D match to TRBD1 (6 bases). V was cut by 4 bases and J by 2 bases, with 15 bases left in between. The CDR3 length is 16 residues. Per the germline V gene, CDR1 is SGHRS and CDR2 is YFSETQ. The CDR3 sequence: CASSNKDSGNTGELFF. DNA of the CDR3: TGCGCCAGCAGCAATAAGGACAGCGGCAACACCGGGGAGCTGTTTTTT.

The chain uses TRBV6-1 and TRBJ1-6, with 9 bases identical to TRBD1. Trimming cost V 0 bases and J 11 bases; bases outside gene matches: 11. This CDR3 is built from 17 residues. Per germline, CDR1 MNHNS and CDR2 SASEGT. The CDR3 loop is CASSEAPEIGQGTPLHF. CDR3 nucleotides: TGTGCCAGCAGTGAAGCGCCAGAGATAGGACAGGGGACACCCCTCCACTTT.

This chain uses TRBV19 with TRBJ1-4; D gene ambiguous. Germline V gives CDR1 LNHDA, CDR2 SQIVND (reference sequence). Trimming took 10 bases from V and 1 from J, leaving 13 bases between them. This CDR3 contains 14 residues. The CDR3 coding sequence is TGTGCCACCCTAAGCCGCGGAACTAATGAAAAACTGTTTTTT. Encoded protein: CATLSRGTNEKLFF.

The chain employs TRBV27 and TRBJ2-3, with 10 bases that match TRBD2. J was trimmed by 5 bases and V by 6 bases; bases with no gene match: 8. This CDR3 contains 15 residues. Germline V gene data show CDR1 as MNHEY and CDR2 as SMNVEV (reference sequence). The DNA of the CDR3 is TGTGCCAGCAGGGGAAGCGGGGGGGCCGAAGATACGCAGTATTTT. Protein product: CASRGSGGAEDTQYF.

This clone was seen a handful of times. V gene TRBV27 combines with J gene TRBJ2-7; 12 positions match TRBD2. Germline CDR1 MNHEY, CDR2 SMNVEV (reference sequence). The trim removed 5 bases at V and 0 bases at J, leaving 5 bases unmatched. The CDR3 runs 16 residues. The CDR3 reads CASSLTSGGSSYEQYF. CDR3 bases: TGTGCCAGCAGTCTGACTAGCGGGGGTTCCTCCTACGAGCAGTACTTC.

The chain joins TRBV3-1 (or the pseudogene TRBV3-2) to TRBJ2-7, with D tentatively TRBD1 (5 bases). V dropped 4 bases and J dropped 1 base, with 8 bases sitting between them. The CDR3 loop spans 13 amino acids. The germline V gene encodes CDR1 LGHDT and CDR2 YNNKEL (reference sequence). The CDR3: CASSPDISYEQYF. DNA for the CDR3: TGTGCCAGCAGCCCGGACATTTCCTACGAGCAGTACTTC.

This chain joins TRBV6-1 and TRBJ1-2; 8 positions agree with TRBD1. CDR1 is MNHNS, CDR2 SASEGT, per germline. V lost 0 bases and J lost 3; bases outside the gene matches: 6. CDR3 length: 16 residues. The CDR3 reads CASSEAPGGAYYGYTF. The CDR3 DNA follows: TGTGCCAGCAGTGAAGCCCCAGGGGGCGCGTACTATGGCTACACCTTC.